One and the same sample provided the 30 T cell receptor beta chains below, sequenced in a study of human T cells and chemical hapten exposure. TCRdb itself ran the 5' RACE reads through MiXCR, one entry per CDR3 protein. The sample records about 140,000 distinct CDR3 sequences, roughly 4.1% being singletons. Unfractionated whole blood yielded the extracted total RNA. These TCRs come from a female donor in good health.

This clonotype was observed at least ten times. The chain employs TRBV20-1 and TRBJ2-3, with D maybe TRBD2 (6 bases). Germline V gene lookup returns CDR1 DFQATT and CDR2 SNEGSKA (reference sequence). V lost 3 bases, J lost 6 bases, and 22 bases lay in between. The CDR3 runs 16 residues. The CDR3 bases are TGCAGTGCTAGGGACTACCGGCGGGGCACTTCGGATACGCAGTATTTT. Translated: CSARDYRRGTSDTQYF.

Concerning this clonotype: Germline and junction disagree at one end, which may indicate a read error. The V call is TRBV18, the J call TRBJ1-5; TRBD1 agrees at 7 bases. The CDR3 contains 16 residues. CDR1 is KGHSH and CDR2 is LQKENI in the germline V gene. DNA for the CDR3: TGTGCCAGCTCCCCACAGGGGCTGGGCACCAATCAGCCCCAGCATTTT. This gives the protein CASSPQGLGTNQPQHF.

This clonotype was counted between two and nine times. This chain connects TRBV20-1 to TRBJ2-5; 10 nucleotides line up with TRBD1. V was clipped by 2 bases and J by 1 base; unmatched bases: 10. This CDR3 comprises 17 residues. The germline V gene has CDR1 DFQATT and CDR2 SNEGSKA (reference sequence). The CDR3 here is CSARSSRQGAPQETQYF. CDR3 nucleotides: TGCAGTGCTAGATCGTCCAGACAGGGGGCCCCCCAAGAGACCCAGTACTTC.

This clonotype occurred many times. V gene TRBV3-1 combines with J gene TRBJ1-6; no firm D call. V gave up 4 bases and J gave up 8 bases, with 6 bases separating them. The CDR3 consists of 12 residues. Germline V CDR1 and CDR2: LGHDT, YNNKEL (reference sequence). The chain's CDR3 is CASSRRDSPLHF. As DNA, the CDR3 is TGTGCCAGCAGCCGGAGGGATTCACCCCTCCACTTT.

This clonotype was counted many times. This chain uses TRBV7-2 with TRBJ2-3; D ambiguous. Trimming cost V 7 bases and J 0 bases, with 14 bases left between them. This CDR3 has 15 amino acids. Germline CDR1 SGHTA, CDR2 FQGNSA. CDR3: CASTQLGTSTDTQYF. CDR3 sequence (DNA): TGTGCCAGCACCCAATTGGGTACTAGCACAGATACGCAGTATTTT.

Ten or more counts support this clonotype. This rearrangement joins TRBV30 to TRBJ2-5, with D possibly being TRBD2 (5 bases). This CDR3 contains 13 residues. V lost 0 bases and J 5 bases, leaving 10 bases between the germline ends. Germline assignment: CDR1 GTSNPN and CDR2 SVGIG (reference sequence). CDR3: CAWSVPGYETQYF. The CDR3 DNA follows: TGTGCCTGGAGTGTACCGGGATACGAGACCCAGTACTTC. The whole variable domain, remainder taken from reference TRBV30 and TRBJ2-5, is SQTIHQWPATLVQPVGSPLSLECTVEGTSNPNLYWYRQAAGRGLQLLFYSVGIGQISSEVPQNLSASRPQDRQFILSSKKLLLSDSGFYLCAWSVPGYETQYFGPGTRLLVL.

This clonotype came up many times. The V gene is TRBV12-3 or TRBV12-4, the J gene TRBJ1-6; the D is unclear. The CDR3 runs 12 residues. V shed 7 bases and J shed 10 bases, with 11 bases lying between them. Written as DNA, the CDR3 is TGTGCCAGCACCCAACCGGGATCACCCCTCCACTTT. Its translation: CASTQPGSPLHF.

This clonotype occurred many times. This rearrangement joins TRBV20-1 to TRBJ1-1, with 8 bases that match TRBD1. CDR1 and CDR2 from the germline V gene are DFQATT and SNEGSKA (reference sequence). The CDR3 has 13 residues. The trim removed 5 bases at V and 6 bases at J, leaving 8 bases unmatched. The CDR3 sequence: CSAYDRGGPEAFF. The CDR3 nucleotides read TGCAGTGCTTACGACAGGGGTGGTCCTGAAGCTTTCTTT.

This clonotype was counted ten times or more. This sequence joins TRBV20-1 and TRBJ1-2; D possibly corresponds to TRBD1 (5 bases). Germline V gives CDR1 DFQATT, CDR2 SNEGSKA (reference sequence). CDR3 length equals 14 residues. V shed 4 bases and J shed 5 bases, with 17 bases lying between them. The CDR3 here is CSAIRDGEGYGYTF. The CDR3, as DNA: TGCAGTGCTATCCGGGACGGCGAGGGGTATGGCTACACCTTC.

V usage is TRBV4-2 and J usage is TRBJ2-1; 12 nucleotides agree with TRBD2. The CDR3 is made up of 17 amino acids. CDR1 and CDR2 (germline): LGHNA, YNFKEQ. V gave up 0 bases and J gave up 6 bases; unmatched junction bases: 6. The CDR3 sequence: CASSQDRASGGANEQFF. CDR3 DNA: TGTGCCAGCAGCCAAGATCGAGCTAGCGGGGGGGCCAATGAGCAGTTCTTC.

There are many counts of this clonotype. The chain is built from TRBV10-3 and TRBJ1-2, with 10 bases identical to TRBD1. There are 13 residues in the CDR3. In germline, CDR1 is ENHRY, CDR2 SYGVKD. V lost 5 bases to trimming and J lost 8 bases; unmatched junction nucleotides: 5. The DNA of the CDR3 is TGTGCCATCAGTTTGGGACAGGGGCGAGGCTACACCTTC. It translates to CAISLGQGRGYTF.

At least ten counts were recorded for this clonotype. The CDR3 bases are TGTGCCAGCAAGCGACAGGGATCGGACACTGAAGCTTTCTTT. Protein sequence: CASKRQGSDTEAFF. The V gene is TRBV7-2, the J gene TRBJ1-1, with 7 bases lining up with TRBD1. Germline V gene data show CDR1 as SGHTA and CDR2 as FQGNSA. There are 14 residues in the CDR3. The J segment lost 3 bases and the V segment lost 7 bases, leaving 8 bases of the junction unmatched.

This clonotype has ten or more counts. CDR3 region: CASSLLGAGNQPQHF. CDR3 DNA: TGCGCCAGCAGCTTGCTGGGAGCGGGCAATCAGCCCCAGCATTTT. The rearrangement joins TRBV5-1 to TRBJ1-5; D gene ambiguous. The CDR3 sequence is 15 residues long. V was clipped by 1 base and J by 2 bases, with 10 bases between them. Germline CDR1 reads SGHRS; CDR2 reads YFSETQ.

This sequence joins TRBV12-3 or TRBV12-4 and TRBJ1-3; possible D gene TRBD1, 5 bases. The CDR3 is 15 residues long. V lost 3 bases to trimming and J lost 3 bases, with 12 bases between them. As DNA, the CDR3 is TGTGCCAGCAGTTTGCCGGGGGACTTTGGAAACACCATATATTTT. Protein: CASSLPGDFGNTIYF.

This clonotype appeared many times. The J gene is TRBJ2-3, the V gene TRBV9, with D possibly being TRBD1 (6 bases). V was cut by 2 bases and J by 3 bases, with 13 bases left in between. This CDR3 spans 15 amino acids. CDR1 is SGDLS, CDR2 YYNGEE, per germline. The CDR3 protein is CASSVRSGATDTQYF. Here the CDR3 DNA reads TGTGCCAGCAGCGTCCGGTCAGGGGCGACAGATACGCAGTATTTT.

This clonotype was recorded many times. The V and J genes are TRBV19 and TRBJ1-2; no firm D call. V gave up 7 bases and J gave up 2 bases, with 8 bases separating them. Germline-derived CDR1 and CDR2 are LNHDA and SQIVND (reference sequence). The CDR3 runs to 12 residues. The CDR3 spells CASNGNNYGYTF. The CDR3 region has the DNA TGTGCCAGTAACGGCAACAACTATGGCTACACCTTC.

This clonotype was detected ten times or more. The CDR3 here is CASSLGGSPTDTQYF. The DNA of the CDR3 is TGTGCCAGCAGTTTAGGGGGCAGCCCCACAGATACGCAGTATTTT. The chain recombines TRBV6-5 with TRBJ2-3; 7 positions agree with TRBD1. Germline V gene lookup returns CDR1 MNHEY and CDR2 SVGAGI. V lost 4 bases, J lost 2 bases, and 6 bases stayed unmatched. This CDR3 spans 15 amino acids.

This clonotype was found many times. The V gene is TRBV9, the J gene TRBJ2-2, with D unclear. V was cut by 0 bases and J by 2 bases, with 8 bases left in between. Germline CDR1 SGDLS, CDR2 YYNGEE. The CDR3 is made up of 15 amino acids. As DNA, the CDR3 is TGTGCCAGCAGCGTAGAGCGATTAAACACCGGGGAGCTGTTTTTT. Protein: CASSVERLNTGELFF.

In this sample, this clonotype turned up many times. V usage is TRBV20-1 and J usage is TRBJ1-2; 7 bases map to TRBD1. This CDR3 has 13 amino acids. Germline-derived CDR1 and CDR2 are DFQATT and SNEGSKA (reference sequence). Trimming at V came to 3 bases and at J to 8 bases, leaving 9 bases not matched to a gene. CDR3 in DNA: TGCAGTGCTAGCCGAGGGGGCGGATACGGCTACACCTTC. Translating it yields CSASRGGGYGYTF.

This clonotype was seen just once. The V gene is TRBV12-5, the J gene TRBJ1-2; D unresolved. Germline lookup yields CDR1 LGHNT and CDR2 FRNRAP. The CDR3 covers 14 residues. V shed 1 base and J shed 0 bases, with 6 bases lying between them. CDR3 residues: CASGLETTNYGYTF. In nucleotides, the CDR3 is TGTGCTAGTGGTTTGGAGACAACTAACTATGGCTACACCTTC. The complete variable domain, with remaining parts taken from reference TRBV12-5 and TRBJ1-2, reads DARVTQTPRHKVTEMGQEVTMRCQPILGHNTVFWYRQTMMQGLELLAYFRNRAPLDDSGMPKDRFSAEMPDATLATLKIQPSEPRDSAVYFCASGLETTNYGYTFGSGTRLTVV.

This clonotype was observed many times. The genes are TRBV7-6 and TRBJ1-2; 7 bases agree with TRBD1. CDR3 size: 14 residues. From germline, CDR1 is SGHVS and CDR2 FNYEAQ. After removal of 1 base from V and 2 bases from J, the junction contained 1 base not matched to a gene. The CDR3 DNA reads TGTGCCAGCAGCTTAGGGGACAGCAACTATGGCTACACCTTC. This encodes CASSLGDSNYGYTF. The full variable domain, in which reference TRBV7-6 and TRBJ1-2 provide the parts outside the CDR3, is GAGVSQSPRYKVTKRGQDVALRCDPISGHVSLYWYRQALGQGPEFLTYFNYEAQQDKSGLPNDRFSAERPEGSISTLTIQRTEQRDSAMYRCASSLGDSNYGYTFGSGTRLTVV.

A few counts support this clonotype. The genes are TRBV12-5 and TRBJ2-3, with D possibly being TRBD1 or TRBD2 (5 bases each). CDR3 length: 17 residues. Germline-derived CDR1 and CDR2 are LGHNT and FRNRAP. Trimming stripped 0 bases from V and 2 bases from J, with 15 bases between. The CDR3 is CASGLVLGARTTDTQYF. In nucleotides, the CDR3 is TGTGCTAGTGGTTTGGTACTAGGGGCGCGGACCACAGATACGCAGTATTTT.

In its sample, this clonotype was seen many times. This chain uses TRBV6-1 with TRBJ1-1; D remains ambiguous. Germline lookup yields CDR1 MNHNS and CDR2 SASEGT. The V and J ends lost 4 bases and 0 bases respectively, with 6 bases between them. This CDR3 region has 13 residues. Here the CDR3 reads CASSGQMNTEAFF. The CDR3 DNA sequence: TGTGCCAGCAGTGGCCAGATGAACACTGAAGCTTTCTTT.

This clonotype showed up just a few times. For the CDR3, the DNA is TGTGCCAGCAGCTTATACAGCACCGGGGAGCTGTTTTTT. Its translation is CASSLYSTGELFF. The genes are TRBV7-9 and TRBJ2-2; D is unresolved. The germline gives CDR1 SEHNR, CDR2 FQNEAQ (reference sequence). This CDR3 is 13 amino acids long. The V and J ends lost 2 bases and 4 bases respectively, with 5 bases between them.

This clonotype was observed a few times. The CDR3 sequence is CASSVKRMGGAGEQFF. CDR3 in DNA: TGTGCCAGCAGCGTTAAGAGGATGGGGGGGGCTGGGGAGCAGTTCTTC. This rearrangement joins TRBV11-1 to TRBJ2-1; weak D call: TRBD2 (7 bases). From germline, CDR1 is SGHAT and CDR2 FQDESV (reference sequence). V was trimmed by 5 bases and J by 10 bases, leaving 24 bases between them. The CDR3 spans 16 residues.

This clonotype has just a few counts. V usage is TRBV7-2 and J usage is TRBJ1-5; 7 bases fit TRBD1. Looked up from germline, CDR1 is SGHTA and CDR2 is FQGNSA. Trimming cost V 4 bases and J 0 bases; bases outside gene matches: 3. The CDR3 is 15 amino acids. CDR3 protein: CASSSYRGSNQPQHF. CDR3 in DNA: TGTGCCAGCAGCTCATACAGGGGTAGCAATCAGCCCCAGCATTTT.

This clonotype was detected ten times or more. The chain recombines TRBV7-8 with TRBJ2-4; 8 positions agree with TRBD2. CDR1 SGHVS and CDR2 FQNEAQ come from the germline V gene. This CDR3 has 14 residues. The V and J ends lost 5 bases and 7 bases, in that order; junction bases with no gene match: 7. The CDR3 here is CASSPESGGNIQYF. CDR3 sequence (DNA): TGTGCCAGCAGCCCCGAATCGGGGGGGAACATTCAGTACTTC.

This clonotype appeared many times. This sequence joins TRBV27 and TRBJ2-2, with TRBD2 as a possible D gene (6 bases). The V end was cut by 6 bases, the J end by 4 bases, with 18 bases between. The CDR3 covers 16 residues. Germline V CDR1 and CDR2: MNHEY, SMNVEV (reference sequence). CDR3 in amino acids: CASSLGRGTGTGELFF. The CDR3 DNA sequence: TGTGCCAGCAGCCTAGGACGGGGGACGGGCACCGGGGAGCTGTTTTTT.

The chain carries TRBV5-8 and TRBJ1-1, with unresolved D. The CDR3 covers 14 residues. The germline gives CDR1 SGHTS, CDR2 YDEGEE. V gave up 0 bases and J gave up 8 bases, with 14 bases separating them. This chain's CDR3 is CASSLAMVRSEAFF. The CDR3 bases are TGTGCCAGCAGCTTGGCTATGGTACGATCCGAAGCTTTCTTT.

Many counts were recorded for this clonotype. This chain joins TRBV20-1 and TRBJ2-3; D is unresolved. Germline CDR1 is DFQATT and CDR2 is SNEGSKA (reference sequence). The CDR3 has 19 residues. Trimming took 6 bases from V and 2 from J, leaving 30 bases between them. The CDR3 spells CSAPPALSRRKEHTDTQYF. The CDR3 DNA follows: TGCAGTGCCCCCCCGGCCTTATCGAGACGGAAAGAACACACAGATACGCAGTATTTT.